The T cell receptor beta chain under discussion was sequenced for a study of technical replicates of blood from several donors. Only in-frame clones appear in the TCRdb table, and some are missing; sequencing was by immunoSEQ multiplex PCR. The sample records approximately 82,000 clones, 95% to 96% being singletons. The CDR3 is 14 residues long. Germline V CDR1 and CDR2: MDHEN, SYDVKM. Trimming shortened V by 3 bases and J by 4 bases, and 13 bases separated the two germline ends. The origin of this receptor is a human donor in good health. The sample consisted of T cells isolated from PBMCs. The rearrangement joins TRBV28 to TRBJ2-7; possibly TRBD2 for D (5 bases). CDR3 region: CASSLGRRMYEQYF. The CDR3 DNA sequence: TGTGCCAGCAGTTTGGGGAGACGGATGTACGAGCAGTACTTC.